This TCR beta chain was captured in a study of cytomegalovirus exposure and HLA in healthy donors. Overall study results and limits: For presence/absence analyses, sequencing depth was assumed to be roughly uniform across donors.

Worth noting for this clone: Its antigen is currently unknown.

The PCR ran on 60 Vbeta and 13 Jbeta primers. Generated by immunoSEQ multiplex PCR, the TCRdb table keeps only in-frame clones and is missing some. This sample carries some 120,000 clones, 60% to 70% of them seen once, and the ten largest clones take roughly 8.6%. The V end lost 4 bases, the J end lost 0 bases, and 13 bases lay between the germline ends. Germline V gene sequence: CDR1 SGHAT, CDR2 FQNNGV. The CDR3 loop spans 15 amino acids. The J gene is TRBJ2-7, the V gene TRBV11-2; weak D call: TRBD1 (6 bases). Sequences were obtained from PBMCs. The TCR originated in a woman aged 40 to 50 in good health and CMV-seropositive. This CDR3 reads CASSWGTSSSYEQYF. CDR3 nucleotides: TGTGCCAGCAGCTGGGGGACATCTTCCTCCTACGAGCAGTACTTC.